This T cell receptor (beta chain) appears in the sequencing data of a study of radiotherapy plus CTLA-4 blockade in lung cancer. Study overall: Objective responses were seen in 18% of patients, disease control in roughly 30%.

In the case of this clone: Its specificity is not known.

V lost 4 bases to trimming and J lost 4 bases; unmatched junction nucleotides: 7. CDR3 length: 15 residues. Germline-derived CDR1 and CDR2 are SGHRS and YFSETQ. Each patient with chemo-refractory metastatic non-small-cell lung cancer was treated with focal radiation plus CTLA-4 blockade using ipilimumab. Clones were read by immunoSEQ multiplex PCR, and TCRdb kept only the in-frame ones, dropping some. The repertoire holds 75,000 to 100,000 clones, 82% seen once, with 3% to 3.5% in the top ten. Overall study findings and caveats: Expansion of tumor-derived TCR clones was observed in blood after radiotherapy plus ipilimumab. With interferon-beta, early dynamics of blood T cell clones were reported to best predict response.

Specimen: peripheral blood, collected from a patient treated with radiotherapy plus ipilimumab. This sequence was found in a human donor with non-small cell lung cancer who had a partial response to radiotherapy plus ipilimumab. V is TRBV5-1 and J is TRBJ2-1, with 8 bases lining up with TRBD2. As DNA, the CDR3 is TGCGCCAGCAGCCCCGATAGCGGGAAGTACAATGAGCAGTTCTTC. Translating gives CASSPDSGKYNEQFF.